The present T cell receptor beta chain was sequenced within a study of CD8+CD57+ T cells in acquired aplastic anemia. Study-wide background: Average DNA yield from sorted CD4+ and CD8+ cells was about 3.2 ug.

Template material for TCR beta VDJ and CDR3 profiling consisted of genomic DNA. MiXCR was run by TCRdb on the reads, yielding one entry per CDR3 protein. The table shows over 100,000 distinct CDR3 sequences, with roughly two fifths occurring only once. This clonotype was counted between two and nine times. Germline V CDR1 and CDR2: KGHDR, SFDVKD. The CDR3 extends over 14 amino acids. V gave up 2 bases and J gave up 4 bases, with 10 bases separating them. The sample consisted of sorted CD4+, CD8+, or CD8+CD57+ T cells (not recorded which) from PBMCs. The genes are TRBV24-1 and TRBJ1-2, with unresolved D. The receptor was derived from a human donor in good health, serving as a control. Written as DNA, the CDR3 is TGTGCCACCAGTGATTCGGACGGAACCTATGGCTACACCTTC. This gives the protein CATSDSDGTYGYTF.